This record concerns one T cell receptor (beta chain) sequence. One end of the junction does not line up with germline, which may come from a read error. In the PCR, 60 Vbeta and 13 Jbeta primers were used. The assay was immunoSEQ multiplex PCR, and TCRdb's table has in-frame clones only and misses some. Of 200,000 to 250,000 clones detected, around four fifths appear once; the ten largest clones hold roughly 1.6%. This sample was included in a study of cytomegalovirus exposure and HLA in healthy donors. Germline V gene lookup returns CDR1 SSHAT and CDR2 FNYEAQ (reference sequence). The CDR3 is 15 amino acids.

V gene TRBV7-7 combines with J gene TRBJ2-7; D is uncertain. Sequencing used PBMCs. The receptor was derived from a man aged 50 to 59 in good health and CMV-seronegative. The DNA of the CDR3 is TGTGCTAGCAGCTTACGCACCGGCGGCAACTACGAGCAGTACTTC. Amino acids: CASSLRTGGNYEQYF. The variable domain in full, with the rest retrieved from reference TRBV7-7 and TRBJ2-7, is GAGVSQSPRYKVTKRGQDVTLRCDPISSHATLYWYQQALGQGPEFLTYFNYEAQPDKSGLPSDRFSAERPEGSISTLTIQRTEQRDSAMYRCASSLRTGGNYEQYFGPGTRLTVT.